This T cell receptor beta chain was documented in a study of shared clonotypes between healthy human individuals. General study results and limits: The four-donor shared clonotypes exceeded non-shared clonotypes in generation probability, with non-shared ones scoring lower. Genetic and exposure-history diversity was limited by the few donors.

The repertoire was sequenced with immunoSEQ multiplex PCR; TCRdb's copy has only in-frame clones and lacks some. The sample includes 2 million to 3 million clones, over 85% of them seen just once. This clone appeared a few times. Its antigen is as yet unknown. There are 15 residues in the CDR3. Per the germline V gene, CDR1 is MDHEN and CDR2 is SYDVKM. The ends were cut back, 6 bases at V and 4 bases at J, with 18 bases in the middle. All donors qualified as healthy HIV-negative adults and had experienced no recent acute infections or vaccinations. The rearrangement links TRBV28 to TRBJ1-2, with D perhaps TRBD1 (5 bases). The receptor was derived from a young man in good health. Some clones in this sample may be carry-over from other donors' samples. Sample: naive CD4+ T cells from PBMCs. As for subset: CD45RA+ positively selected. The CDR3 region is CASSPFGAGFYGYTF. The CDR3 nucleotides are TGTGCCAGCAGCCCATTTGGGGCAGGGTTCTATGGCTACACCTTC.